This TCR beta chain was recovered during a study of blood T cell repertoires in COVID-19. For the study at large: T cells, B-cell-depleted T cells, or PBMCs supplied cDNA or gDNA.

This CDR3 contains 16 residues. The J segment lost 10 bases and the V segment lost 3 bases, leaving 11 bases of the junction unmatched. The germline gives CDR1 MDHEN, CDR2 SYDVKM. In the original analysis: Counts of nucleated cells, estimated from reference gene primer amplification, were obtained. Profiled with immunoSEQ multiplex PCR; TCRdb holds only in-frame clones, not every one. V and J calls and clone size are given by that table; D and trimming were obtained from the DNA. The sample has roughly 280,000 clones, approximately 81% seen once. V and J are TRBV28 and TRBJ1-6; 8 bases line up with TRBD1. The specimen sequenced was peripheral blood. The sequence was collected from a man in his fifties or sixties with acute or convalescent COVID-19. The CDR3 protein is CASSLPGGAGGSPLHF. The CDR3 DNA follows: TGTGCCAGCAGTTTGCCAGGGGGCGCCGGGGGCTCACCCCTCCACTTT.